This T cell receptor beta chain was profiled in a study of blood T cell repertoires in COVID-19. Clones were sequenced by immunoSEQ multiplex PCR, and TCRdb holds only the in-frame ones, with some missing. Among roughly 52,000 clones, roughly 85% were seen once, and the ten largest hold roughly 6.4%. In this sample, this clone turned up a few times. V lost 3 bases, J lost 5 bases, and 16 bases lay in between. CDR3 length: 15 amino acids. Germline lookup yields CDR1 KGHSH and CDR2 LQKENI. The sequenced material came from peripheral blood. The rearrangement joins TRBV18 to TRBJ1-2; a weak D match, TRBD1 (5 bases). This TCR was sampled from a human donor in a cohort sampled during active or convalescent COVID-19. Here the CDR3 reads CASSPGAGQGYGYTF. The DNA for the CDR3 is TGTGCCAGCTCACCTGGGGCAGGGCAAGGGTATGGCTACACCTTC.